These 21 T cell receptor beta chains came from one sample sequenced in a study of lung T cells in sarcoidosis with Löfgren's syndrome. In TCRdb, the reads were re-called with MiXCR into one record per CDR3 protein. The sample carries 15,000 to 20,000 distinct CDR3 sequences, less than 25% recorded once. Sequencing was done on a sample of CD4+ T cells from PBMCs. These TCRs come from a human donor with sarcoidosis (Löfgren's syndrome or another form), or a control subject (not recorded which).

This clonotype has a count of ten or more. The V gene is TRBV6-6, the J gene TRBJ1-3; no definite D call. The CDR3 contains 16 residues. Germline assignment: CDR1 MNHNY and CDR2 SVGAGI (reference sequence). With 2 bases removed from V and 3 bases from J, the gap between germline ends came to 14 bases. CDR3 in DNA: TGTGCCAGCAGTTACCCGGGAGGAATGGATGGAAACACCATATATTTT. It encodes CASSYPGGMDGNTIYF.

This clonotype was counted ten times or more. The CDR3: CASSPTWTGGAYEQYF. Here the CDR3 DNA reads TGTGCCAGCAGCCCGACTTGGACGGGGGGTGCCTACGAGCAGTACTTC. The chain employs TRBV3-1 and TRBJ2-7, with 7 bases matching TRBD2. CDR3 length: 16 amino acids. In germline, CDR1 is LGHDT, CDR2 YNNKEL (reference sequence). V lost 4 bases and J lost 2; bases outside the gene matches: 11.

This clonotype was detected many times. This chain connects TRBV20-1 to TRBJ1-1, with D possibly TRBD1 on 5 matching bases. Deletions cut 0 bases from V and 6 bases from J, with 14 bases between. The CDR3 sequence is 14 residues long. The germline CDR1 and CDR2 sequences are DFQATT and SNEGSKA (reference sequence). The CDR3 bases are TGCAGTGCTAGAGAACGAGTTGTGGGGCCTGAAGCTTTCTTT. Encoded protein: CSARERVVGPEAFF.

This clonotype was detected many times. J is TRBJ2-2 and V is TRBV20-1; 10 bases fit TRBD2. The CDR3 sequence is 15 residues long. V lost 3 bases and J lost 5; bases outside the gene matches: 6. CDR1 DFQATT and CDR2 SNEGSKA come from the germline V gene (reference sequence). The CDR3 region has the DNA TGCAGTGCTAGCTCAGCTAGCGGGAGAACCGGGGAGCTGTTTTTT. Protein sequence: CSASSASGRTGELFF.

This clonotype was seen at least ten times. V gene TRBV7-9 combines with J gene TRBJ1-5; D unclear. V gave up 5 bases and J gave up 1 base, with 18 bases separating them. The CDR3 spans 17 residues. The V gene's germline CDR1 is SEHNR and CDR2 FQNEAQ (reference sequence). The CDR3 loop is CASSRDLRIGSNQPQHF. CDR3 bases: TGTGCCAGCAGCCGAGATTTGCGGATCGGGAGCAATCAGCCCCAGCATTTT. Looking up the rest from reference TRBV7-9 and TRBJ1-5 gives the full variable domain: DTGVSQNPRHKITKRGQNVTFRCDPISEHNRLYWYRQTLGQGPEFLTYFQNEAQLEKSRLLSDRFSAERPKGSFSTLEIQRTEQGDSAMYLCASSRDLRIGSNQPQHFGDGTRLSIL.

This clonotype was observed a few times. The V and J genes are TRBV3-1 and TRBJ1-1, with TRBD1 as a possible D gene (5 bases). The V end was cut by 6 bases, the J end by 7 bases, with 21 bases between. There are 15 residues in the CDR3. The V gene's germline CDR1 is LGHDT and CDR2 YNNKEL (reference sequence). The CDR3 region is CASRQMRDGGVEAFF. The CDR3 region has the DNA TGTGCCAGCAGACAAATGCGGGACGGCGGAGTTGAAGCTTTCTTT.

By share, this clonotype ranks as medium-sized. The rearrangement uses TRBV15 and TRBJ2-1, with TRBD2 matching over 7 bases. The V and J ends lost 0 bases and 5 bases, in that order; junction bases with no gene match: 4. Germline lookup yields CDR1 LNHNV and CDR2 YYDKDF (reference sequence). This CDR3 is 15 amino acids long. In DNA form, the CDR3 reads TGTGCCACCAGCAGAGAGGCTAGCGGAGACAATGAGCAGTTCTTC. This gives the protein CATSREASGDNEQFF.

This clonotype was recorded many times. J is TRBJ2-7 and V is TRBV7-6; 8 nucleotides align to TRBD2. Looked up from germline, CDR1 is SGHVS and CDR2 is FNYEAQ. V shed 5 bases and J 0 bases; nucleotides not matched to a gene: 9. This CDR3 is 16 amino acids long. Here the CDR3 DNA reads TGTGCCAGCAGCCGAACTAGCGGACACCGCTCCTACGAGCAGTACTTC. Translation gives CASSRTSGHRSYEQYF.

As concerns this clonotype: This may be a read error: a much more frequent sequence differs by one nucleotide. This chain joins TRBV28 and TRBJ2-6; 9 bases align to TRBD2. CDR3 length: 17 residues. Germline values: CDR1 MDHEN, CDR2 SYDVKM. CDR3 loop: CASSLAGGLSGVNVLTF. CDR3 DNA: TGTGCCAGCAGTTTGGCGGGAGGGCTCTCTGGGGTCAACGTCCTGACTTTC.

In the case of this clonotype: Germline and junction disagree at one end, which may indicate a read error. V gene TRBV20-1 combines with J gene TRBJ2-1; maybe TRBD2 (6 bases). The V gene's germline CDR1 is DFQATT and CDR2 SNEGSKA (reference sequence). The CDR3 loop spans 15 amino acids. As DNA, the CDR3 is TGCATTGCTAGCGCTAGCACACTTCAGAAGCATGAGCAGTTCTTC. Its protein product is CIASASTLQKHEQFF.

This clonotype was seen many times. The chain combines TRBV18 with TRBJ2-7; D is perhaps TRBD1 (6 bases). Germline V CDR1 and CDR2: KGHSH, LQKENI. The ends were cut back, 0 bases at V and 0 bases at J, with 21 bases in the middle. CDR3 size: 19 residues. Here the CDR3 reads CASSPPAGFLGRGSYEQYF. The CDR3, as DNA: TGTGCCAGCTCACCACCAGCCGGATTTCTGGGCAGGGGCTCCTACGAGCAGTACTTC.

This clonotype occurred a few times. The chain recombines TRBV5-1 with TRBJ2-6; D call uncertain. Germline CDR1 reads SGHRS; CDR2 reads YFSETQ. The CDR3 covers 15 residues. V was cut by 4 bases and J by 2 bases, with 10 bases left in between. The CDR3 reads CASSDAGPGANVLTF. The CDR3 DNA reads as TGCGCCAGCAGCGACGCTGGGCCTGGGGCCAACGTCCTGACTTTC. The full variable domain, in which reference TRBV5-1 and TRBJ2-6 provide the parts outside the CDR3, is KAGVTQTPRYLIKTRGQQVTLSCSPISGHRSVSWYQQTPGQGLQFLFEYFSETQRNKGNFPGRFSGRQFSNSRSEMNVSTLELGDSALYLCASSDAGPGANVLTFGAGSRLTVL.

This clonotype was counted at least ten times. V gene TRBV12-3 or TRBV12-4 combines with J gene TRBJ1-2; no clear D gene. This CDR3 region has 14 residues. The ends were cut back, 2 bases at V and 6 bases at J, with 13 bases in the middle. This CDR3 is CASSLLQSLDGYTF. CDR3 DNA: TGTGCCAGCAGTTTACTTCAATCATTGGATGGCTACACCTTC.

By its share, this clonotype is medium-sized. The genes are TRBV6-2 or TRBV6-3 and TRBJ2-7; 7 bases fit TRBD1. The CDR3 runs to 16 residues. CDR1 and CDR2 (germline): MNHEY, SVGEGT. Trimming cost V 7 bases and J 0 bases; bases outside gene matches: 12. CDR3 amino acids: CASTLTRDSFSYEQYF. The DNA for the CDR3 is TGTGCCAGCACCCTAACCCGGGACAGCTTCTCCTACGAGCAGTACTTC.

This clonotype has ten or more counts. This chain uses TRBV11-2 with TRBJ2-5; weak D call: TRBD1 (5 bases). Trimming took off 1 base at V and 2 bases at J, with 23 bases between the two ends. Germline V gene lookup returns CDR1 SGHAT and CDR2 FQNNGV. The CDR3 extends over 19 amino acids. CDR3 protein: CASSLGQTAQRSVQETQYF. The CDR3 region has the DNA TGTGCCAGCAGCTTAGGTCAGACAGCCCAAAGGTCCGTACAAGAGACCCAGTACTTC.

This clonotype is medium-sized within its sample. This sequence joins TRBV6-2 or TRBV6-3 and TRBJ2-7; TRBD1 matches at 8 bases. J lost 0 bases, V lost 2 bases, and 12 bases had no gene match. The CDR3 contains 18 residues. CDR1 and CDR2 from the germline V gene are MNHEY and SVGEGT. The CDR3 sequence: CASSYPSGQGFLSYEQYF. The CDR3 DNA follows: TGTGCCAGCAGTTACCCGAGCGGACAGGGATTCCTCTCCTACGAGCAGTACTTC.

This clonotype came up many times. This sequence joins TRBV6-1 and TRBJ2-2; D is uncertain. The V gene's germline CDR1 is MNHNS and CDR2 SASEGT. The CDR3 runs to 20 residues. Trimming took off 5 bases at V and 5 bases at J, with 30 bases between the two ends. CDR3 DNA sequence: TGTGCCAGCAGTCGACCAACGCCGGCCACCCCGGTTCCCCGAACCGGGGAGCTGTTTTTT. Amino acids: CASSRPTPATPVPRTGELFF.

The V and J genes are TRBV9 and TRBJ2-1; the D is unclear. Trimming removed 0 bases at V and 10 bases at J, with 11 bases between. CDR1 SGDLS and CDR2 YYNGEE come from the germline V gene. The CDR3 sequence is 13 residues long. The CDR3 protein is CASSVAFGSEQFF. Here the CDR3 DNA reads TGTGCCAGCAGCGTAGCGTTCGGATCGGAGCAGTTCTTC.

This clonotype has ten or more counts. V and J are TRBV7-2 and TRBJ1-2; tentatively, D is TRBD1 (5 bases). The CDR3 runs to 16 residues. Looked up from germline, CDR1 is SGHTA and CDR2 is FQGNSA. Deletions cut 5 bases from V and 0 bases from J, with 16 bases between. The CDR3 DNA reads TGTGCCAGCAGCCTGGGGGGAGCGAGGTCTAACTATGGCTACACCTTC. This translates into CASSLGGARSNYGYTF.

A few counts support this clonotype. V gene TRBV30 combines with J gene TRBJ2-3; no definite D call. Trimming took off 0 bases at V and 0 bases at J, with 10 bases between the two ends. Germline-derived CDR1 and CDR2 are GTSNPN and SVGIG (reference sequence). There are 15 residues in the CDR3. CDR3 DNA sequence: TGTGCCTGGAGTGTCGCCCCCTTTAGCACAGATACGCAGTATTTT. Translation gives CAWSVAPFSTDTQYF.

This clonotype showed up many times. This chain uses TRBV16 with TRBJ1-3, with D possibly matching TRBD1 (5 bases). The CDR3 is made up of 16 amino acids. Germline V gene data show CDR1 as KGHSY and CDR2 as FQNENV. V lost 0 bases and J lost 4, with 13 bases in between. CDR3 sequence: CASSQSQGAAGNTIYF. The CDR3 nucleotides are TGTGCCAGCAGCCAATCTCAGGGCGCGGCGGGAAACACCATATATTTT.